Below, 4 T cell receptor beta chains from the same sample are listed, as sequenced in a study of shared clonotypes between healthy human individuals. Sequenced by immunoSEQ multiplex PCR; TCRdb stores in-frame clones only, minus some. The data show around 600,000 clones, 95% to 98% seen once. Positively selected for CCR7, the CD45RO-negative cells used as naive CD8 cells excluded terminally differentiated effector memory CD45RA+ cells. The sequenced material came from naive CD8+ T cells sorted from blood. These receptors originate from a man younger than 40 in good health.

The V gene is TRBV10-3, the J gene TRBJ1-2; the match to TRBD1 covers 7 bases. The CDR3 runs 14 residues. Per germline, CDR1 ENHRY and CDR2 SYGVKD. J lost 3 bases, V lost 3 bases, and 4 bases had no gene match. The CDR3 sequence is CAISDAGGDYGYTF. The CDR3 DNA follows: TGTGCCATCAGTGATGCAGGGGGGGACTATGGCTACACCTTC.

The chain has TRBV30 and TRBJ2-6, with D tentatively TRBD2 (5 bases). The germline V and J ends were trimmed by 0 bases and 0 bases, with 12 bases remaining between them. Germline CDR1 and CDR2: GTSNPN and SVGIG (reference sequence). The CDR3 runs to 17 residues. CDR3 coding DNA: TGTGCCTGGAGTGTACCCAGGACTGGCTCTGGGGCCAACGTCCTGACTTTC. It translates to CAWSVPRTGSGANVLTF.

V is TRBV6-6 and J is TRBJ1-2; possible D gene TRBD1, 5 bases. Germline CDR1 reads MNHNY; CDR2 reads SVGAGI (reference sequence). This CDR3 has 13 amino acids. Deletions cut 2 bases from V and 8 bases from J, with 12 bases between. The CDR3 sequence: CASSYMLTGGYTF. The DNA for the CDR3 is TGTGCCAGCAGTTACATGCTCACAGGAGGCTACACCTTC.

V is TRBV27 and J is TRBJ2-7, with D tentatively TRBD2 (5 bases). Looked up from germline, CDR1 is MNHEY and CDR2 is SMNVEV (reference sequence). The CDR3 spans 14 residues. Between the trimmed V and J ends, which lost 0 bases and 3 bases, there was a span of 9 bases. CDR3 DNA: TGTGCCAGCAGTTTATCGGGGAGAGACTACGAGCAGTACTTC. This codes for CASSLSGRDYEQYF.